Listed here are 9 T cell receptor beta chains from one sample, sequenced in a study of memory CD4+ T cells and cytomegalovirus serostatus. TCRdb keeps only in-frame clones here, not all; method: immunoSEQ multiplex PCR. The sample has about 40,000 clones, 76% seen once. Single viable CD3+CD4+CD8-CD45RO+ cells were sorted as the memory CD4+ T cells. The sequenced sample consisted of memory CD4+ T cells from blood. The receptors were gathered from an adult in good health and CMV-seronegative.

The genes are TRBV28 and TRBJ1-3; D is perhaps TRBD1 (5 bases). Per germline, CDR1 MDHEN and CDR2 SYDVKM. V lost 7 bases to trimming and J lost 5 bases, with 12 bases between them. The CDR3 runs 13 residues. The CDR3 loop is CASKSGPRNTIYF. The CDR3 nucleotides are TGTGCCAGCAAATCGGGACCGAGAAACACCATATATTTT.

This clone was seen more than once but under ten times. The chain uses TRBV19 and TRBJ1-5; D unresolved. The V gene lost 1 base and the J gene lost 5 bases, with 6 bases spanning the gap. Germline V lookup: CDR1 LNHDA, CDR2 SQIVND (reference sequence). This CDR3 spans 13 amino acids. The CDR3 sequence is CASSIGRDQPQHF. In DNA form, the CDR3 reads TGTGCCAGTAGTATAGGGCGGGATCAGCCCCAGCATTTT.

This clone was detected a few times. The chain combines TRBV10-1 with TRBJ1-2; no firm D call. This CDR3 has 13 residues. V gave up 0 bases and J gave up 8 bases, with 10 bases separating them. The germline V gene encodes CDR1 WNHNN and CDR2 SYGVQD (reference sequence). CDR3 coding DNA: TGCGCCAGCAGTGAGTCGAGGCTGTGGGGCTACACCTTC. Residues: CASSESRLWGYTF.

The CDR3 nucleotides read TGTGCCAGCAGCCGGCCCGGGGTTAATGAGCAGTTCTTC. Encoded protein: CASSRPGVNEQFF. J is TRBJ2-1 and V is TRBV7-2; the D gene is possibly TRBD2 (5 bases). Germline V lookup: CDR1 SGHTA, CDR2 FQGNSA. Trimming removed 5 bases at V and 7 bases at J, with 12 bases between. There are 13 residues in the CDR3.

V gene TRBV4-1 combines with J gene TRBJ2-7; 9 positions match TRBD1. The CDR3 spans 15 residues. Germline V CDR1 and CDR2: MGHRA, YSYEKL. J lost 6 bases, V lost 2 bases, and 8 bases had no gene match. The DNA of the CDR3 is TGCGCCAGCAGCCAACCTACACAGGGGGCAGGCGAGCAGTACTTC. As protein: CASSQPTQGAGEQYF.

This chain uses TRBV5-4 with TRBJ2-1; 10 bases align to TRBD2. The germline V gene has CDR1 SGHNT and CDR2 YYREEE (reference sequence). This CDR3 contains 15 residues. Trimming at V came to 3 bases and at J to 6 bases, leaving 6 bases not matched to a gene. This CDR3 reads CASSSTSGLVNEQFF. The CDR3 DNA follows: TGTGCCAGCAGCTCGACTAGCGGGCTCGTCAATGAGCAGTTCTTC.

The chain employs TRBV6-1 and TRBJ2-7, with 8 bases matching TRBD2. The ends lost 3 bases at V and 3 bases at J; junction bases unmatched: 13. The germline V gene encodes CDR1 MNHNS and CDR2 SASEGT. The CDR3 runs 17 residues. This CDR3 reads CASSESVAGRNDYEQYF. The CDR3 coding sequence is TGTGCCAGCAGTGAGTCGGTAGCGGGAAGAAATGACTACGAGCAGTACTTC.

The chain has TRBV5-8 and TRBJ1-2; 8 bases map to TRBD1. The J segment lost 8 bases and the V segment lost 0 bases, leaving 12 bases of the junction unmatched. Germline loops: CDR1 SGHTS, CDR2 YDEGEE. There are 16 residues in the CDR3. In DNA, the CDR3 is TGTGCCAGCAGCTTGGCGGCTGGGGTCAGGGGGCGCGGCTACACCTTC. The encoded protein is CASSLAAGVRGRGYTF.

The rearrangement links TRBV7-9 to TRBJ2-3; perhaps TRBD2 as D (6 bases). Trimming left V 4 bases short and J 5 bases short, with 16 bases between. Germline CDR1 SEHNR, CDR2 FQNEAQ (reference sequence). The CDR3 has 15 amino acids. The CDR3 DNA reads TGTGCCAGCAGCTCCCGAGGAGGGGAGGAAGATACGCAGTATTTT. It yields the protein CASSSRGGEEDTQYF.